Listed below are T cell receptor beta chains from one sample, sequenced in a study of cytomegalovirus exposure and HLA in healthy donors. Using immunoSEQ multiplex PCR, the repertoire was profiled, and TCRdb retains in-frame clones only, with some absent. Of about 150,000 clones in the sample, about 85% were seen once. Sequencing was carried out using PBMCs. These receptors all stem from a man aged 25 to 45 in good health and CMV-seropositive. CDR3s include the opening cysteine and the closing phenylalanine or tryptophan. Each record gives: V gene, D gene, J gene, clone size, CDR3 DNA, CDR3 protein. The D gene is left open where the match is weak. Clone size is given for some rows only: seen once, a few or many times, or a class if the clone is expanded.

v_call: TRBV7-2; d_call: -; j_call: TRBJ2-7; clone_size: -; cdr3_nt: TGTGCCAGCAGCTCCGACCAGGGGTTCCCCTACGAGCAGTACTTC; cdr3_aa: CASSSDQGFPYEQYF
v_call: TRBV5-5; d_call: TRBD2; j_call: TRBJ2-1; clone_size: once; cdr3_nt: TGTGCCAGCAGCTCGGAGACTAGCTGGGGTGAGCAGTTCTTC; cdr3_aa: CASSSETSWGEQFF
v_call: TRBV5-4; d_call: TRBD2; j_call: TRBJ2-1; clone_size: -; cdr3_nt: TGTGCCAGCAGCAACCCACTAGCGGGGTTCCAGGGTGAGCAGTTCTTC; cdr3_aa: CASSNPLAGFQGEQFF
v_call: TRBV11-2; d_call: -; j_call: TRBJ2-2; clone_size: -; cdr3_nt: TGTGCCGGGGGACTCCGTCCGGGCGGGGAGCTGTTTTTT; cdr3_aa: CAGGLRPGGELFF
v_call: TRBV6-5; d_call: -; j_call: TRBJ1-1; clone_size: -; cdr3_nt: TGTGCCAGCAGTTACTCGGAGTCGCCCCGGTTCACTGAAGCTTTCTTT; cdr3_aa: CASSYSESPRFTEAFF
v_call: TRBV7-9; d_call: TRBD2; j_call: TRBJ2-1; clone_size: -; cdr3_nt: TGTTCCAGCAGCTTAGGACTAGCGAGAGGCCCCTACAATGAGCAGTTCTTC; cdr3_aa: CSSSLGLARGPYNEQFF
v_call: TRBV5-1; d_call: TRBD2; j_call: TRBJ2-1; clone_size: -; cdr3_nt: TGCGCCAGCAGCTACGGACTAGCGGGAGGTGATGAGCAGTTCTTC; cdr3_aa: CASSYGLAGGDEQFF
v_call: TRBV7-9; d_call: -; j_call: TRBJ1-1; clone_size: -; cdr3_nt: TGTTCCAGCAGCTTAGGAGGGTGGGCTGAAGCTTTCTTT; cdr3_aa: CSSSLGGWAEAFF
v_call: TRBV10-3; d_call: TRBD2; j_call: TRBJ2-3; clone_size: -; cdr3_nt: TGTGCCATCAGTGGACTAGCGGGAGGGGGCGATACGCAGTATTTT; cdr3_aa: CAISGLAGGGDTQYF
v_call: TRBV27; d_call: TRBD1; j_call: TRBJ2-6; clone_size: -; cdr3_nt: TGTGCCAGCAGGGTGACAGGGGGGAGCTCTGGGGCCAACGTCCTGACTTTC; cdr3_aa: CASRVTGGSSGANVLTF
v_call: TRBV7-2; d_call: TRBD1; j_call: TRBJ1-2; clone_size: -; cdr3_nt: TGTGCCAGCAGACTGTTTAACCGGGACAGTCCTTATGGCTACACCTTC; cdr3_aa: CASRLFNRDSPYGYTF
v_call: TRBV5-5; d_call: -; j_call: TRBJ1-2; clone_size: -; cdr3_nt: TGTGCCAGCAGCTTCGGTCCACGGGAGAATGGCTACACCTTC; cdr3_aa: CASSFGPRENGYTF
v_call: TRBV28; d_call: -; j_call: TRBJ1-1; clone_size: -; cdr3_nt: TGTGCCAGCAGTTTAACCCCACAGGGTACTGAAGCTTTCTTT; cdr3_aa: CASSLTPQGTEAFF
v_call: TRBV10-3; d_call: TRBD1; j_call: TRBJ1-1; clone_size: few; cdr3_nt: TGTGCCATCGGACAGGGGGTGATAAACACTGAAGCTTTCTTT; cdr3_aa: CAIGQGVINTEAFF
v_call: TRBV11-2; d_call: -; j_call: TRBJ2-3; clone_size: -; cdr3_nt: TGTGCCAGCAGCTTAGAGGCTCCCCTCGATCGCACAGATACGCAGTATTTT; cdr3_aa: CASSLEAPLDRTDTQYF
v_call: TRBV2; d_call: TRBD1; j_call: TRBJ1-2; clone_size: -; cdr3_nt: TGTGCCAGCAGGGGGACAGGGGTTAAGGGCTACACCTTC; cdr3_aa: CASRGTGVKGYTF
v_call: TRBV18; d_call: -; j_call: TRBJ1-5; clone_size: -; cdr3_nt: TGTGCCAGCTCACCACTTCCCGACAAGTTCAATCAGCCCCAGCATTTT; cdr3_aa: CASSPLPDKFNQPQHF
v_call: TRBV18; d_call: -; j_call: TRBJ2-1; clone_size: -; cdr3_nt: TGTGCCAGCTCACCGGCCCTGGGCACCTACAATGAGCAGTTCTTC; cdr3_aa: CASSPALGTYNEQFF
v_call: TRBV7-2; d_call: TRBD2; j_call: TRBJ2-2; clone_size: -; cdr3_nt: TGTGCCAGCAGCCCACGTGGACTAGCGGGAGGAGCCGGGGAGCTGTTTTTT; cdr3_aa: CASSPRGLAGGAGELFF
v_call: TRBV5-1; d_call: TRBD2; j_call: TRBJ2-7; clone_size: -; cdr3_nt: TGCGCCAGCAGCCCGGGACTAGCGGCGGGGATCTCCTACGAGCAGTACTTC; cdr3_aa: CASSPGLAAGISYEQYF
v_call: TRBV29-1; d_call: TRBD2; j_call: TRBJ2-6; clone_size: once; cdr3_nt: TGCAGCGTTGAAACGGGGGGCTCTGGGGCCAACGTCCTGACTTTC; cdr3_aa: CSVETGGSGANVLTF
v_call: TRBV5-1; d_call: TRBD2; j_call: TRBJ2-5; clone_size: -; cdr3_nt: TGCGCCAGCAGCTTGGAGATAGCGGGAGGGACCCAGTACTTC; cdr3_aa: CASSLEIAGGTQYF
v_call: TRBV2; d_call: -; j_call: TRBJ2-2; clone_size: -; cdr3_nt: TGTGCCAGCAGTGTAGAGAGCACCGGGGAGCTGTTTTTT; cdr3_aa: CASSVESTGELFF
v_call: TRBV27; d_call: -; j_call: TRBJ2-7; clone_size: -; cdr3_nt: TGTGCCAGCAGTTTACTTCGGGACACCTCCTACGAGCAGTACTTC; cdr3_aa: CASSLLRDTSYEQYF
v_call: TRBV4-2; d_call: -; j_call: TRBJ1-2; clone_size: once; cdr3_nt: TGTGCCAGCAGCCAATACAAGAGCTCAGGGGATGCCGGCTATGGCTACACCTTC; cdr3_aa: CASSQYKSSGDAGYGYTF
v_call: TRBV25-1; d_call: -; j_call: TRBJ2-2; clone_size: -; cdr3_nt: TGTGCCAGCAGTAATACAGGGATTGGGCGCGGGGAGCTGTTTTTT; cdr3_aa: CASSNTGIGRGELFF
v_call: TRBV5-1; d_call: -; j_call: TRBJ2-2; clone_size: -; cdr3_nt: TGCGCCAGCAGCTCGGTCGGGTACACCGGGGAGCTGTTTTTT; cdr3_aa: CASSSVGYTGELFF
v_call: TRBV7-9; d_call: TRBD2; j_call: TRBJ2-2; clone_size: once; cdr3_nt: TGTTCCAGCACCTACAAACTTAGGACTAGCGGATACACCGGGGAGCTGTTTTTT; cdr3_aa: CSSTYKLRTSGYTGELFF
v_call: TRBV28; d_call: TRBD2; j_call: TRBJ2-1; clone_size: once; cdr3_nt: TGTGCCAGCGGGGGACTAGCGTCGTACAATGAGCAGTTCTTC; cdr3_aa: CASGGLASYNEQFF
v_call: TRBV9; d_call: -; j_call: TRBJ1-2; clone_size: -; cdr3_nt: TGTGCCAGCAGCCCAGCTGTGGCTAGCAACTATGGCTACACCTTC; cdr3_aa: CASSPAVASNYGYTF
v_call: TRBV10-3; d_call: -; j_call: TRBJ1-2; clone_size: -; cdr3_nt: TGTGCCATCAGTGGCGGGGGGGAGGAGGCCTATGGCTACACCTTC; cdr3_aa: CAISGGGEEAYGYTF
v_call: TRBV2; d_call: TRBD1; j_call: TRBJ1-5; clone_size: few; cdr3_nt: TGTGCCAGCAGTGAGGAGACAGGGGGATATCAGCCCCAGCATTTT; cdr3_aa: CASSEETGGYQPQHF
v_call: TRBV5-1; d_call: TRBD1; j_call: TRBJ2-3; clone_size: -; cdr3_nt: TGCGCCAGCAAGATCGGGACAGGGGGCACAGATACGCAGTATTTT; cdr3_aa: CASKIGTGGTDTQYF
v_call: TRBV29-1; d_call: TRBD2; j_call: TRBJ2-3; clone_size: -; cdr3_nt: TGCAGCGCCGAGGGGGCTAGCGGGACGAATACGCAGTATTTT; cdr3_aa: CSAEGASGTNTQYF
v_call: TRBV4-1; d_call: -; j_call: TRBJ1-5; clone_size: -; cdr3_nt: TGCGCCAGCAGCCAAGATGTCTTCCGGGAACCCCAGCATTTT; cdr3_aa: CASSQDVFREPQHF
v_call: TRBV27; d_call: TRBD2; j_call: TRBJ2-1; clone_size: -; cdr3_nt: TGTGCCAGCAAAGATAGCGGGAGCTCCTACAATGAGCAGTTCTTC; cdr3_aa: CASKDSGSSYNEQFF
v_call: TRBV11-2; d_call: TRBD1; j_call: TRBJ2-2; clone_size: -; cdr3_nt: TGTGCCAGCAGCTTAGCCGTGACAGGGTTGACCGGGGAGCTGTTTTTT; cdr3_aa: CASSLAVTGLTGELFF
v_call: TRBV19; d_call: -; j_call: TRBJ1-6; clone_size: -; cdr3_nt: TGTGCCAGTAGTGCCGTTAAGGGGCCTAATTCACCCCTCCACTTT; cdr3_aa: CASSAVKGPNSPLHF
v_call: TRBV7-9; d_call: -; j_call: TRBJ1-1; clone_size: few; cdr3_nt: TGTGCCAGCAGCTTAGGAGGCGAGAGCACTGAAGCTTTCTTT; cdr3_aa: CASSLGGESTEAFF
v_call: TRBV4-3; d_call: -; j_call: TRBJ1-2; clone_size: -; cdr3_nt: TGCGCCAGCAGCCCCCTCCGGGGGGGCCTTTATGGCTACACCTTC; cdr3_aa: CASSPLRGGLYGYTF
v_call: TRBV5-1; d_call: TRBD2; j_call: TRBJ2-5; clone_size: -; cdr3_nt: TGCGCCAGCAGCCTCCGACTAGCGGGAGGGCAAGAGACCCAGTACTTC; cdr3_aa: CASSLRLAGGQETQYF
v_call: TRBV6-1; d_call: -; j_call: TRBJ2-2; clone_size: -; cdr3_nt: TGTGCCAGCAGCTCCATGAGCACCGGGGAGCTGTTTTTT; cdr3_aa: CASSSMSTGELFF
v_call: TRBV6-5; d_call: TRBD1; j_call: TRBJ1-2; clone_size: -; cdr3_nt: TGTGCCAGCAGTTACGACAGGGGGCAAAGTGGCTACACCTTC; cdr3_aa: CASSYDRGQSGYTF
v_call: TRBV6-5; d_call: -; j_call: TRBJ1-4; clone_size: few; cdr3_nt: TGTGCCAGCAGTTACTCTAGGACAACAGTAGGTGAAAAACTGTTTTTT; cdr3_aa: CASSYSRTTVGEKLFF
v_call: TRBV11-2; d_call: TRBD2; j_call: TRBJ2-7; clone_size: -; cdr3_nt: TGTGCCAGCAGCTCTAGGGGACTAGCGGGGCCGTCCTACGAGCAGTACTTC; cdr3_aa: CASSSRGLAGPSYEQYF
v_call: TRBV7-9; d_call: TRBD1; j_call: TRBJ1-2; clone_size: -; cdr3_nt: TGTGCCAGCAGCATTGACAGGGGTGGCTACACCTTC; cdr3_aa: CASSIDRGGYTF
v_call: TRBV9; d_call: TRBD1; j_call: TRBJ2-1; clone_size: -; cdr3_nt: TGTGCCAGCAGCGTAGCTGGGGCCCCGGGACAGGAAACGTTCTTC; cdr3_aa: CASSVAGAPGQETFF
v_call: TRBV18; d_call: -; j_call: TRBJ1-3; clone_size: -; cdr3_nt: TGTGCCAGCTCCACGGATCAGGGCAACACCATATATTTT; cdr3_aa: CASSTDQGNTIYF
v_call: TRBV5-4; d_call: TRBD1; j_call: TRBJ1-2; clone_size: -; cdr3_nt: TGTGCCAGCAGCTTGGAGGGGGGCAGGGGGCTCGGGAACTATGGCTACACCTTC; cdr3_aa: CASSLEGGRGLGNYGYTF
v_call: TRBV7-2; d_call: TRBD2; j_call: TRBJ2-1; clone_size: -; cdr3_nt: TGTGCCAGCAGCTTAGTTTTGCGGGAGGATGAGCAGTTCTTC; cdr3_aa: CASSLVLREDEQFF
v_call: TRBV11-2; d_call: -; j_call: TRBJ1-2; clone_size: -; cdr3_nt: TGTGCCAGCAGCTTAGCCAGGTATGGCTACACCTTC; cdr3_aa: CASSLARYGYTF
v_call: TRBV27; d_call: TRBD1; j_call: TRBJ2-3; clone_size: -; cdr3_nt: TGTGCCAGCACCCTTGGACAGGGGCCTACCCTTACGGATGCGCAGTATTTT; cdr3_aa: CASTLGQGPTLTDAQYF
v_call: TRBV5-8; d_call: TRBD2; j_call: TRBJ2-5; clone_size: -; cdr3_nt: TGTGCCAGCAGCCTGCCTAGCGGGAGCCCCGGAGAGACCCAGTACTTC; cdr3_aa: CASSLPSGSPGETQYF
v_call: TRBV28; d_call: TRBD1; j_call: TRBJ1-6; clone_size: -; cdr3_nt: TGTGCCAGCAGTATCGGGACAGGCCCTGTCCCCCTCCACTTT; cdr3_aa: CASSIGTGPVPLHF
v_call: TRBV6-1; d_call: -; j_call: TRBJ2-3; clone_size: -; cdr3_nt: TGTGCCAGCAGAAGTCCGGGGTCCACAGATACGCAGTATTTT; cdr3_aa: CASRSPGSTDTQYF
v_call: TRBV27; d_call: -; j_call: TRBJ1-2; clone_size: -; cdr3_nt: TGTGCCAGCAGTCCCACCGCCGGGGGCTACACCTTC; cdr3_aa: CASSPTAGGYTF
v_call: TRBV4-1; d_call: -; j_call: TRBJ2-2; clone_size: -; cdr3_nt: TGCGCCAGCAGCAGGCAGGGAACGAACACCGGGGAGCTGTTTTTT; cdr3_aa: CASSRQGTNTGELFF
v_call: TRBV2; d_call: TRBD2; j_call: TRBJ2-7; clone_size: -; cdr3_nt: TGTGCCAGCAGTGAAGTAGCGGGAGGGCCATACGAGCAGTACTTC; cdr3_aa: CASSEVAGGPYEQYF
v_call: TRBV9; d_call: -; j_call: TRBJ2-7; clone_size: -; cdr3_nt: TGTGCCAGCAGCGTCTTGGGCAGCTCCTACGAGCAGTACTTC; cdr3_aa: CASSVLGSSYEQYF
v_call: TRBV10-3; d_call: TRBD2; j_call: TRBJ2-5; clone_size: -; cdr3_nt: TGTGCCATCAGTGAGACTAGCGGGAGAACCCAAGAGACCCAGTACTTC; cdr3_aa: CAISETSGRTQETQYF